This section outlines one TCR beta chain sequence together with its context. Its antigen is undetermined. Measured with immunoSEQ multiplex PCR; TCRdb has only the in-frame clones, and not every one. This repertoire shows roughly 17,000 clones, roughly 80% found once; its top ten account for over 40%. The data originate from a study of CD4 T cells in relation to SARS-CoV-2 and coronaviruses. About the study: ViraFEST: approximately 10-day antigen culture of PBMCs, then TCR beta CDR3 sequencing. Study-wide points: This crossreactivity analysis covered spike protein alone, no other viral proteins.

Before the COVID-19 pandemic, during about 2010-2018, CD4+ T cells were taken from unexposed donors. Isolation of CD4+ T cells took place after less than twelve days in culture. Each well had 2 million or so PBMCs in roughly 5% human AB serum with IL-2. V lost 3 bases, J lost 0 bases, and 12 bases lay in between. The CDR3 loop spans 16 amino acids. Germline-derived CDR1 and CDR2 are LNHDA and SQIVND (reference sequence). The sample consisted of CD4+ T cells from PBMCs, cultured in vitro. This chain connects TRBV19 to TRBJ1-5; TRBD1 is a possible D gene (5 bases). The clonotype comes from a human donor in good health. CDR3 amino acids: CASSMFTGHSNQPQHF. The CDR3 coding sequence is TGTGCCAGTAGTATGTTTACAGGCCATAGCAATCAGCCCCAGCATTTT.